The present T cell receptor (beta chain) was sequenced within a study of hypomethylating agent response in myelodysplastic syndrome (dated by TCRdb to the early 2020s). Turning to the overall study: Patients were treated with the hypomethylating agents azacitidine (8 of 11) or decitabine (3 of 11). The cohort was composed of ten or so male and a couple of female myelodysplastic syndrome patients. A mean patient age of around 70 +/- 6 years was recorded, and a diploid cytogenetic profile was observed most commonly. TET2 mutation was identified most frequently, being present in about 50% of the 11 patients. Roughly 6 patients had a response of complete response or hematologic improvement, and four or five patients did not respond. Complete response or hematologic improvement counted as response, and patients meeting neither criterion were classed as non-responders. The paper's findings and limits, for the study overall: After treatment with a hypomethylating agent, no significant changes in richness, rarefaction diversity or clonality were seen, whether all patients were considered together or each response group separately. Only about 11 patients were analyzed, so the cohort was small. Because the healthy control donors and the MDS patients were not matched by age, the comparison between MDS and healthy samples could have been affected. Novel clonotypes were found to emerge more often in responders, whereas more contracted clonotypes were observed in non-responders after treatment. The shared GLIPH2 clusters might recognize novel MDS antigens, but this possibility was not confirmed and requires experimental validation.

Receptor amplification or capture employed the immunoSEQ multiplex PCR assay. Sequencing was run at survey resolution with two replicates of approximately 200 ng each, for a total of around 400 ng of DNA per sample. Using multiplex PCR primers aimed at V and J genes, the hsTCRB kit picked up rearranged TCRB sequences in genomic DNA. The CDR3 region was amplified in a first PCR of 25 to 35 cycles using the QIAGEN Multiplex PCR Kit. An 8-cycle second PCR added sample barcodes and Illumina adapters to each replicate. A QuantStudio 6 together with the KAPA library quantification kit was used to quantify the pooled libraries. About 15 pM of pooled libraries was sequenced on an Illumina MiSeq using 156-cycle single-end reads plus a 15-cycle index read. On the study's bioinformatics: VDJdb annotation flagged about 1.5% of about 180,000 unique clonotypes as previously reported viral-epitope-specific. The immunoSEQ Data Assistant and immunoSEQ Analyzer converted raw reads into normalized, annotated TCRB repertoires. BioAnalyzer and version 0.6.5 of the immunarch R package were the tools used for clonotype analysis. Before richness was estimated, every repertoire was downsampled to the clone count of the smallest repertoire. Clonotypes were classified as expanded, contracted or novel by Fisher's exact tests, with novel defined as zero frequency before treatment. Significantly changed CDR3 beta sequences were clustered with GLIPH2 at simulation_depth=1000 and kmer_min_depth=3, and CDR3s shorter than five residues were left out. Imported from immuneACCESS, the table was reduced by TCRdb to in-frame sequences with V and J called. These copies leave out some clones; in studies compared against another copy, an unresolved V gene accounts for under half, and the cause of the remainder is not known. V and J calls plus clone size are reproduced from that table; the DNA served to infer D and trimming. A total of a few thousand clones appear in this sample, about nine tenths of them only once. Clones ranked in the top ten supply 15% of the sample.

T-cell subsets were not sorted, so the analysis was performed on bulk bone marrow. Bone marrow from under 13 myelodysplastic syndrome patients was immunosequenced for TCR beta CDR3 regions before and after hypomethylating agent therapy. Each patient contributed a baseline bone marrow plus two to three bone marrows at different post-treatment timepoints for longitudinal repertoire tracking. Genomic DNA was isolated from whole bone marrow, and DNA quality was assessed with TapeStation, NanoDrop OneC and PicoGreen assays. Note on this clone: There is no known antigen for this receptor. No base quality values were provided; no much bigger clone lies one nucleotide off.

The sequence was collected from a human donor with myelodysplastic syndrome. The sequenced sample was bone marrow, obtained before or after starting hypomethylating agent treatment for myelodysplastic syndrome (not recorded which).

The CDR3 region reads CASSRLAGGLVGTGELFF. The bases are TGTGCCAGCAGCCGCTTAGCGGGGGGCCTCGTTGGGACCGGGGAGCTGTTTTTT. The V gene is TRBV13 and the J gene is TRBJ2-2; 10 central nucleotides agree with TRBD2. CDR1 and CDR2, looked up from the germline V gene (reference sequence), are PRHDT and FYEKMQ. The CDR3 starts with the cysteine, ends with the phenylalanine, and has 18 residues. Only the CDR3 region is kept as DNA, spanning 54 bases read in frame from base 1. The germline V end is reduced by 5 bases and the J end by 5 bases; junction bases left unmatched: 14.